The 18 T cell receptor beta chains given below trace back to one sample, sequenced in a study of cytotoxic CD8 clonotypes in ibrutinib-treated CLL. Assay: immunoSEQ multiplex PCR; the TCRdb copy retains only in-frame clones and omits some. Of 140,000 to 150,000 clones listed, about 75% are singletons. The sample was PBMCs, taken after 24 months of ibrutinib treatment. The receptors originated from a human donor with chronic lymphocytic leukemia.

The rearrangement uses TRBV7-2 and TRBJ2-7; TRBD1 matches 7 bases. The CDR3 has 13 amino acids. After removal of 4 bases from V and 6 bases from J, the junction contained 6 bases not matched to a gene. The V gene's germline CDR1 is SGHTA and CDR2 FQGNSA. Here the CDR3 DNA reads TGTGCCAGCAGCTCCGCCTCAGGGGGCGAGCAGTACTTC. It specifies CASSSASGGEQYF.

The chain links TRBV11-2 to TRBJ1-2, with no clear D. The CDR3 is made up of 13 amino acids. The germline V gene has CDR1 SGHAT and CDR2 FQNNGV. V was pared by 8 bases and J by 5 bases, with 15 bases between. In DNA, the CDR3 is TGTGCCAGCGGGGTAGGGAGGGAATATGGCTACACCTTC. Protein: CASGVGREYGYTF.

This sequence joins TRBV7-6 and TRBJ1-1, with D tentatively TRBD1 (5 bases). With 5 bases removed from V and 6 bases from J, the gap between germline ends came to 16 bases. This CDR3 contains 14 residues. Germline assignment: CDR1 SGHVS and CDR2 FNYEAQ. CDR3 protein: CASSKRQPPAEAFF. DNA for the CDR3: TGTGCCAGCAGCAAAAGACAGCCCCCGGCTGAAGCTTTCTTT.

The sample holds many counts of this clone. The chain joins TRBV6-1 to TRBJ1-2; the D gene is possibly TRBD1 (5 bases). Germline CDR1 and CDR2: MNHNS and SASEGT. V was cut by 9 bases and J by 7 bases, with 12 bases left in between. There are 11 residues in the CDR3. CDR3 sequence: CASGGGSGYTF. The DNA for the CDR3 is TGTGCCAGTGGCGGGGGTAGTGGCTACACCTTC.

This rearrangement joins TRBV30 to TRBJ2-7, with 8 nucleotides matching TRBD2. The V gene's germline CDR1 is GTSNPN and CDR2 SVGIG (reference sequence). The ends lost 4 bases at V and 4 bases at J; junction bases unmatched: 6. CDR3 size: 13 residues. CDR3 nucleotide sequence: TGTGCCTGGACCCCCGGGGGGGTTTACGAGCAGTACTTC. Translated, it gives CAWTPGGVYEQYF. The full variable domain, completed using reference TRBV30 and TRBJ2-7, is SQTIHQWPATLVQPVGSPLSLECTVEGTSNPNLYWYRQAAGRGLQLLFYSVGIGQISSEVPQNLSASRPQDRQFILSSKKLLLSDSGFYLCAWTPGGVYEQYFGPGTRLTVT.

As for this clone: The conserved closing phenylalanine or tryptophan is absent in this CDR3, likely reflecting a read error. The DNA is left out, because the CDR3 cannot be placed on it with certainty; the CDR3 is given as TCRdb lists it. The V call is TRBV5-7, the J call TRBJ1-2; the table names TRBD1, a call not compared with the DNA. TRBV5-7 is filed as an ORF, its function uncertain. The CDR3 length is 10 residues, termini included. This chain's CDR3 is CASSPGTEGI.

This clone was seen a single time. The chain links TRBV6-6 to TRBJ2-1; D is tentatively TRBD1 or TRBD2 (6 bases each). The length of the CDR3 is 15 residues. V lost 0 bases to trimming and J lost 7 bases, with 13 bases between them. Germline V CDR1 and CDR2: MNHNY, SVGAGI (reference sequence). The DNA for the CDR3 is TGTGCCAGCAGTTACTCGGGGGGCCGGGGGAATGAGCAGTTCTTC. As protein: CASSYSGGRGNEQFF.

The V and J genes are TRBV25-1 and TRBJ2-7, with TRBD1 matching over 9 bases. The CDR3 is made up of 14 amino acids. With 1 base clipped from V and 6 bases from J, the junction kept 4 bases outside the gene matches. Germline V lookup: CDR1 MGHDK, CDR2 SYGVNS. CDR3: CASSESTGGIEQYF. The CDR3 nucleotides read TGTGCCAGCAGTGAATCGACAGGGGGAATCGAGCAGTACTTC.

Notes on this clone: Germline and junction disagree at one end, which may indicate a read error. The chain couples TRBV10-3 to TRBJ1-1; 9 bases are shared with TRBD1. The CDR3 is made up of 13 amino acids. From germline, CDR1 is ENHRY and CDR2 SYGVKD. CDR3 DNA: TGTGCCATCACTGAGACAGGGGGCACTGAAGCTTTCTTT. Its protein is CAITETGGTEAFF.

The V gene is TRBV25-1, the J gene TRBJ2-7; D gene unclear. The V end was cut by 6 bases, the J end by 3 bases, with 6 bases between. Per germline, CDR1 MGHDK and CDR2 SYGVNS. The CDR3 runs 11 residues. The CDR3 bases are TGTGCCAGCAGAGTAGGCTACGAGCAGTACTTC. Translation gives CASRVGYEQYF.

This clone has ten or more counts. The chain is built from TRBV10-3 and TRBJ2-7, with 10 positions matching TRBD1. The germline gives CDR1 ENHRY, CDR2 SYGVKD. The CDR3 loop spans 14 amino acids. V gave up 6 bases and J gave up 7 bases; unmatched junction bases: 9. The CDR3 sequence: CAIREGQGIGEQYF. The CDR3 DNA reads TGTGCCATCAGAGAGGGACAGGGGATTGGGGAGCAGTACTTC.

The rearrangement links TRBV27 to TRBJ2-7, with 9 bases that match TRBD2. The germline V gene has CDR1 MNHEY and CDR2 SMNVEV (reference sequence). The CDR3 is 18 amino acids. V gave up 5 bases and J gave up 5 bases; unmatched junction bases: 19. This CDR3 reads CASSPLASGRRPEDEQYF. In DNA, the CDR3 is TGTGCCAGCAGTCCCTTAGCGAGCGGGAGGAGGCCGGAGGACGAGCAGTACTTC.

The chain joins TRBV18 to TRBJ2-2; D gene ambiguous. Trimming left V 5 bases short and J 8 bases short, with 6 bases between. Germline CDR1 is KGHSH and CDR2 is LQKENI. CDR3 size: 11 residues. In DNA form, the CDR3 reads TGTGCCAGCTCAGCATCGGGGGAGCTGTTTTTT. It is translated as CASSASGELFF.

V gene TRBV4-3 combines with J gene TRBJ2-4; 8 bases map to TRBD1. The V segment lost 4 bases and the J segment 9 bases; nucleotides outside the gene matches: 5. The CDR3 sequence is 13 residues long. Per germline, CDR1 LGHNA and CDR2 YSLEER. The CDR3 region has the DNA TGCGCCAGCAGCCGAAGGACAGGGAGCATTCAGTACTTC. Amino acid sequence: CASSRRTGSIQYF.

This clone was observed at least ten times. The chain employs TRBV27 and TRBJ2-7; perhaps D is TRBD1 or TRBD2 (5 bases each). Deletions cut 0 bases from V and 1 base from J, with 13 bases between. In germline, CDR1 is MNHEY, CDR2 SMNVEV (reference sequence). The CDR3 covers 16 residues. The CDR3 DNA reads TGTGCCAGCAGTTTATCGGGTCGGGGCACGTCCTACGAGCAGTACTTC. As protein: CASSLSGRGTSYEQYF.

The rearrangement joins TRBV11-2 to TRBJ2-1; unclear D gene. Looked up from germline, CDR1 is SGHAT and CDR2 is FQNNGV. Between the trimmed V and J ends, which lost 8 bases and 7 bases, there was a span of 6 bases. This CDR3 is built from 10 residues. DNA for the CDR3: TGTGCCAGCGGTAGGAATGAGCAGTTCTTC. Translation gives CASGRNEQFF.

The genes are TRBV6-5 and TRBJ2-1; TRBD2 matches 7 bases. CDR3 length equals 15 residues. Trimming cost V 6 bases and J 2 bases; bases outside gene matches: 7. Per germline, CDR1 MNHEY and CDR2 SVGAGI. The CDR3 nucleotides are TGTGCCAGCAGACTAAGCGGGGCCCCCTACAATGAGCAGTTCTTC. Protein product: CASRLSGAPYNEQFF.

The chain recombines TRBV5-1 with TRBJ2-7; D ambiguous. The CDR3 consists of 12 residues. V was cut by 4 bases and J by 3 bases, with 8 bases left in between. From germline, CDR1 is SGHRS and CDR2 YFSETQ. CDR3 region: CASSGPDYEQYF. CDR3 DNA sequence: TGCGCCAGCAGCGGGCCGGACTACGAGCAGTACTTC. Full variable domain (remainder filled in from reference TRBV5-1 and TRBJ2-7): KAGVTQTPRYLIKTRGQQVTLSCSPISGHRSVSWYQQTPGQGLQFLFEYFSETQRNKGNFPGRFSGRQFSNSRSEMNVSTLELGDSALYLCASSGPDYEQYFGPGTRLTVT.